A single T cell receptor (beta chain) is shown here with its context. This entry belongs to a study of cytomegalovirus exposure and HLA in healthy donors. Germline trimming cut 7 bases from V and 0 bases from J; bases unmatched to any gene: 2. Germline CDR1 and CDR2: MNHNS and SASEGT. This CDR3 has 13 residues. The PCR ran on 60 Vbeta and 13 Jbeta primers. Some clones are missing from TCRdb's copy, which holds only in-frame ones; the method was immunoSEQ multiplex PCR. The table lists about 79,000 clones. Sequences were obtained from PBMCs. The source of this sequence is a man aged 25-40 years in good health and CMV-seronegative. The V and J genes are TRBV6-1 and TRBJ2-5, with 7 nucleotides matching TRBD2. Written as DNA, the CDR3 is TGTGCCAGCATGCGGGGGAACCAAGAGACCCAGTACTTC. Translating gives CASMRGNQETQYF.